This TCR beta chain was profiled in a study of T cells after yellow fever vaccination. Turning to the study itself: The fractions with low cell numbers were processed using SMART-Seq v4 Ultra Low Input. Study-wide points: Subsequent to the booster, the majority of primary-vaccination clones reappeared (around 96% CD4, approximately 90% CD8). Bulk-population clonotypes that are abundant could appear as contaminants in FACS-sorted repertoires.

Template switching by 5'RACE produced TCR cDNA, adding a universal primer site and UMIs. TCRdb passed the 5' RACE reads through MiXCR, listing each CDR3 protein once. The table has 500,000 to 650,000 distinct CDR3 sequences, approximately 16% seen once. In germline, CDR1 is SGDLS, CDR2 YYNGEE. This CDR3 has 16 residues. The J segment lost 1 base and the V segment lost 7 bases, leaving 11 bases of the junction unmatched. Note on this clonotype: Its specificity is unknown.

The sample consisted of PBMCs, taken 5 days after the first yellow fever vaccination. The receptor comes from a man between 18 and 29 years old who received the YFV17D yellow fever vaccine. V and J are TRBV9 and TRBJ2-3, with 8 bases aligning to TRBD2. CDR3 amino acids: CASGSPAGAGTDTQYF. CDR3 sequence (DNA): TGTGCCAGCGGTTCACCAGCGGGGGCCGGCACAGATACGCAGTATTTT.